This TCR beta chain was captured by sequencing in a study of blood T cell repertoires in COVID-19. On the study more broadly: Acute-phase and convalescent COVID-19 samples originated in the United States, Italy and Spain. T cells, B-cell-depleted T cells, or PBMCs provided the cDNA or gDNA that served as material.

Profiled with immunoSEQ multiplex PCR; TCRdb holds only in-frame clones, not every one. The sample includes more than 200,000 clones, around four fifths seen only once; the top ten take approximately 30%. Germline CDR1 PRHDT, CDR2 FYEKMQ (reference sequence). Trimming took 3 bases from V and 7 from J; bases not matched to a gene: 10. The CDR3 extends over 17 amino acids. This chain uses TRBV13 with TRBJ1-6, with 9 bases lining up with TRBD1. The TCR originated in a man in his forties with acute or convalescent COVID-19. Sequencing was carried out using peripheral blood. CDR3 in amino acids: CASSFPTGGPSNSPLHF. The CDR3 nucleotides read TGTGCCAGCAGCTTTCCGACAGGGGGGCCTTCCAATTCACCCCTCCACTTT.